The text below deals with one T cell receptor (beta chain). Looked up from germline, CDR1 is SGHDT and CDR2 is YYEEEE. Trimming shortened V by 4 bases and J by 6 bases, and 16 bases separated the two germline ends. This CDR3 comprises 14 residues. The assay was immunoSEQ multiplex PCR, and TCRdb's table has in-frame clones only and misses some. The sample has more than 70,000 clones, 85% to 95% seen once; the top ten hold around 2.8%. The data originate from a study of control samples from healthy donors and cancer patients. The sequence was obtained from a young woman in good health. The V and J genes are TRBV5-6 and TRBJ1-1, with no clear D. The sequenced sample was blood. Here the CDR3 DNA reads TGTGCCAGCAGCCCGGTTAGCTCTTTAGCTGAAGCTTTCTTT. As protein: CASSPVSSLAEAFF.